The TCR beta chain described here comes from a study of shared clonotypes between healthy human individuals. Method: immunoSEQ multiplex PCR; TCRdb's copy keeps in-frame clones and lacks some. The profile shows about 230,000 clones, just over 65% of them singletons. The CDR3 covers 13 residues. V was pared by 7 bases and J by 7 bases, with 6 bases of the junction left unmatched. CDR1 is SNHLY and CDR2 is FYNNEI in the germline V gene. The chain couples TRBV2 to TRBJ2-1; 8 bases are shared with TRBD2. The source of this sequence is a man in his thirties or forties in good health. Material: memory CD4+ T cells sorted from blood. Regarding subset: CD45RA-negative fraction. CDR3 in amino acids: CASIERELNEQFF. The CDR3 coding sequence is TGTGCCAGCATCGAGCGGGAGTTGAATGAGCAGTTCTTC.